This TCR beta chain comes out of a study of blood T cell repertoires in COVID-19. Overall study context: Both acute and convalescent COVID-19 samples were obtained from the United States, Italy and Spain. Nucleic acid was either cDNA or gDNA, and it came from T cells, B-cell-depleted T cells, or PBMCs.

The CDR3 covers 15 residues. Germline-derived CDR1 and CDR2 are GTSNPN and SVGIG (reference sequence). The V and J ends lost 3 bases and 3 bases, in that order; junction bases with no gene match: 10. This clone has ten or more counts. In the authors' workflow: The authors estimated nucleated cell counts from reference gene primer amplification. Generated by immunoSEQ multiplex PCR, the TCRdb table keeps only in-frame clones and is missing some. The DNA was the basis for D and trimming; V, J and clone size are from that table. Here the sample spans about 60,000 clones, approximately 86% being singletons.

The origin of this receptor is a human donor with acute or convalescent COVID-19. The donor label of this sample is uncertain. Sequenced: peripheral blood. This rearrangement joins TRBV30 to TRBJ2-7; 8 bases line up with TRBD2. CDR3 region: CAWRWRGSGIYEQYF. The CDR3 DNA reads as TGTGCCTGGAGGTGGAGGGGTAGCGGGATCTACGAGCAGTACTTC. Full variable domain (outside the CDR3, taken from reference TRBV30 and TRBJ2-7): SQTIHQWPATLVQPVGSPLSLECTVEGTSNPNLYWYRQAAGRGLQLLFYSVGIGQISSEVPQNLSASRPQDRQFILSSKKLLLSDSGFYLCAWRWRGSGIYEQYFGPGTRLTVT.